A single sample gave rise to the 14 T cell receptor beta chains below, sequenced in a study. TCRdb itself ran the RT-PCR reads through MiXCR, one entry per CDR3 protein. Here the sample spans about 680,000 distinct CDR3 sequences, 14% being singletons. The sequenced material came from memory CD4+ T cells from blood. These receptors were obtained from a female donor in good health, serving as a healthy control.

The V call is TRBV11-2, the J call TRBJ2-7, with 8 bases matching TRBD1. The germline V gene encodes CDR1 SGHAT and CDR2 FQNNGV. The CDR3 has 15 residues. Losses at the gene ends were 5 bases for V and 2 bases for J; bases not matched to a gene: 8. CDR3 residues: CASSTHRGRTYEQYF. The CDR3 nucleotides are TGTGCCAGCAGCACACACAGGGGGAGGACCTACGAGCAGTACTTC.

The chain has TRBV5-1 and TRBJ1-6; no clear D gene. CDR1 is SGHRS and CDR2 is YFSETQ in the germline V gene. This CDR3 comprises 15 residues. The ends were cut back, 0 bases at V and 7 bases at J, with 11 bases in the middle. The CDR3 DNA follows: TGCGCCAGCAGCTTGGCGGGGAGCACAAATTCACCCCTCCACTTT. Translating it yields CASSLAGSTNSPLHF.

This clonotype was observed at least ten times. The genes are TRBV9 and TRBJ2-1, with a tentative D call TRBD2 (5 bases). Deletions cut 0 bases from V and 6 bases from J, with 10 bases between. This CDR3 spans 14 amino acids. The germline gives CDR1 SGDLS, CDR2 YYNGEE. This CDR3 is CASSVGPAVNEQFF. The CDR3 coding sequence is TGTGCCAGCAGCGTAGGCCCAGCGGTCAATGAGCAGTTCTTC.

This clonotype was detected only a few times. The genes are TRBV12-3 or TRBV12-4 and TRBJ2-7, with D tentatively TRBD1 (6 bases). The CDR3 runs 14 residues. Deletions cut 3 bases from V and 2 bases from J, with 11 bases between. The CDR3 spells CASSFQGITYEQYF. Written as DNA, the CDR3 is TGTGCCAGCAGTTTTCAGGGGATTACCTACGAGCAGTACTTC.

CDR3 bases: TGCAGTGCTTTGTGGCTAGCGGGAGGTAATGAGCAGTTCTTC. It is translated as CSALWLAGGNEQFF. This sequence joins TRBV20-1 and TRBJ2-1; the match to TRBD2 covers 11 bases. The CDR3 has 14 amino acids. Trimming removed 5 bases from V and 7 bases from J; junction bases left unmatched: 7. CDR1 is DFQATT, CDR2 SNEGSKA, per germline (reference sequence).

The CDR3 spells CSAGLGTYNEQFF. The CDR3 region has the DNA TGCAGTGCCGGACTAGGAACCTACAATGAGCAGTTCTTC. V and J are TRBV20-1 and TRBJ2-1, with 7 bases aligning to TRBD2. Germline V gene data show CDR1 as DFQATT and CDR2 as SNEGSKA (reference sequence). The CDR3 is 13 amino acids. The V gene end was trimmed by 6 bases and the J gene end by 2 bases; junction bases not matched to a gene: 4.

This chain joins TRBV24-1 and TRBJ1-2; 8 bases map to TRBD1. In germline, CDR1 is KGHDR, CDR2 SFDVKD. V lost 4 bases, J lost 3 bases, and 6 bases stayed unmatched. The CDR3 extends over 15 amino acids. CDR3 bases: TGTGCCACCAGTGACCCCAAGGACAGGGACTATGGCTACACCTTC. This gives the protein CATSDPKDRDYGYTF.

This clonotype turned up a few times. This chain joins TRBV6-2 or TRBV6-3 and TRBJ2-3; D might be TRBD1 (5 bases). Trimming removed 5 bases from V and 1 base from J, with 13 bases in between. The CDR3 contains 15 residues. Looked up from germline, CDR1 is MNHEY and CDR2 is SVGEGT. In nucleotides, the CDR3 is TGTGCCAGCAGTACCCAGGGTGTACGCACAGATACGCAGTATTTT. As protein: CASSTQGVRTDTQYF.

The rearrangement links TRBV5-1 to TRBJ2-2; possibly TRBD2 for D (5 bases). The V end was cut by 5 bases, the J end by 0 bases, with 14 bases between. The CDR3 has 16 amino acids. Per germline, CDR1 SGHRS and CDR2 YFSETQ. CDR3 nucleotide sequence: TGCGCCAGCAGACCGCTTAGCGCTTCGAACACCGGGGAGCTGTTTTTT. Residues: CASRPLSASNTGELFF.

The chain couples TRBV5-5 to TRBJ2-1; maybe TRBD1 (5 bases). V lost 5 bases and J 10 bases, leaving 16 bases between the germline ends. The CDR3 runs 13 residues. CDR1 and CDR2 (germline): SGHKS, YYEKEE (reference sequence). CDR3: CASRWMDTGEQFF. CDR3 DNA sequence: TGTGCCAGCAGGTGGATGGACACCGGGGAGCAGTTCTTC.

This clonotype was counted only a few times. The V gene is TRBV5-1, the J gene TRBJ2-1, with D maybe TRBD2 (5 bases). V was pared by 5 bases and J by 10 bases, with 22 bases between. Germline loops: CDR1 SGHRS, CDR2 YFSETQ. CDR3 length: 15 amino acids. The CDR3 reads CASSGSANTGEEQFF. As DNA, the CDR3 is TGCGCCAGCAGTGGTAGCGCTAACACCGGGGAGGAGCAGTTCTTC.

V usage is TRBV20-1 and J usage is TRBJ1-2; 10 nucleotides agree with TRBD1. J lost 2 bases, V lost 6 bases, and 6 bases had no gene match. This CDR3 region has 14 residues. Germline V gene sequence: CDR1 DFQATT, CDR2 SNEGSKA (reference sequence). CDR3 coding DNA: TGCAGTGCACTCGGGACAGGGGACAACTATGGCTACACCTTC. Translated: CSALGTGDNYGYTF.

V gene TRBV6-6 combines with J gene TRBJ1-6, with D maybe TRBD1 (5 bases). The ends were cut back, 6 bases at V and 6 bases at J, with 12 bases in the middle. Germline V lookup: CDR1 MNHNY, CDR2 SVGAGI (reference sequence). The CDR3 runs to 14 residues. The CDR3 region is CASSPSGRNSPLHF. The CDR3 DNA is TGTGCCAGCAGCCCTTCGGGGCGTAATTCACCCCTCCACTTT.

The chain is built from TRBV18 and TRBJ1-2; D not resolved. This CDR3 comprises 13 residues. V was cut by 3 bases and J by 5 bases, with 10 bases left in between. Germline loops: CDR1 KGHSH, CDR2 LQKENI. In DNA form, the CDR3 reads TGTGCCAGCTCACCGGGTCCTGAGTATGGCTACACCTTC. Protein: CASSPGPEYGYTF.